Presented here are 27 T cell receptor beta chains from one specimen sequenced in a study of T cells in Graves' hyperthyroidism and ophthalmopathy. Amplification targeted TCR beta CDR3 regions from RNA transcripts. First-round RT-PCR with HTBI primers amplified the TCR CDR3 region. TCRdb re-analysed the multiplex PCR reads in MiXCR, keeping a single row per CDR3 protein. The table records hundreds of thousands of distinct CDR3 sequences, approximately 19% of them present only once. The specimen sequenced was blood. These receptors came from a woman in her forties or fifties with Graves' hyperthyroidism that later progressed to Graves' ophthalmopathy.

The V and J genes are TRBV7-2 and TRBJ1-3; no definite D call. The CDR3 has 17 amino acids. V was shortened by 1 base and J by 0 bases, with 13 bases between the two germline ends. Germline V gives CDR1 SGHTA, CDR2 FQGNSA. Here the CDR3 reads CASSLGATKSSGNTIYF. DNA of the CDR3: TGTGCCAGCAGCTTAGGGGCAACAAAAAGCTCTGGAAACACCATATATTTT.

Only a few counts were recorded for this clonotype. V usage is TRBV7-3 and J usage is TRBJ2-1; TRBD2 matches at 12 bases. Germline assignment: CDR1 SGHTA and CDR2 FQGTGA. With 5 bases clipped from V and 8 bases from J, the junction kept 7 bases outside the gene matches. There are 15 residues in the CDR3. CDR3 sequence: CASSLTSGGFHEQFF. The CDR3 DNA reads as TGTGCCAGCAGCCTCACTAGCGGGGGGTTCCATGAGCAGTTCTTC.

Only a few counts were recorded for this clonotype. The rearrangement uses TRBV11-2 and TRBJ2-4; D possibly corresponds to TRBD1 (6 bases). Germline CDR1 and CDR2: SGHAT and FQNNGV. The CDR3 spans 12 residues. Trimming took 1 base from V and 14 from J, leaving 12 bases between them. The CDR3 sequence is CASSLARTDKYF. As DNA, the CDR3 is TGTGCCAGCAGCTTAGCCAGGACAGATAAGTACTTC.

This clonotype was recorded at least ten times. The chain links TRBV12-3 or TRBV12-4 to TRBJ2-1; possibly TRBD1 or TRBD2 for D (6 bases each). Trimming took 2 bases from V and 7 from J, leaving 15 bases between them. This CDR3 contains 15 residues. CDR3 nucleotides: TGTGCCAGCAGTTTAAGGGGGGCCGGGCGAAATGAGCAGTTCTTC. Translation: CASSLRGAGRNEQFF.

The gene calls are TRBV6-2 or TRBV6-3 and TRBJ2-2; maybe TRBD1 (7 bases). Germline V lookup: CDR1 MNHEY, CDR2 SVGEGT. This CDR3 spans 16 amino acids. Deletions cut 6 bases from V and 6 bases from J, with 20 bases between. The CDR3, as DNA: TGTGCCAGCAGGGGTTCCAGGGGGTCGGGGGCCGGGGAGCTGTTTTTT. Translation gives CASRGSRGSGAGELFF.

The chain couples TRBV11-2 to TRBJ2-1; possibly TRBD2 for D (6 bases). The V gene lost 8 bases and the J gene lost 2 bases, with 16 bases spanning the gap. Germline V gene lookup returns CDR1 SGHAT and CDR2 FQNNGV. The CDR3 is made up of 15 amino acids. The CDR3 bases are TGTGCCAGCGGCCTAACGGGACTCCCCTACAATGAGCAGTTCTTC. This encodes CASGLTGLPYNEQFF. Full variable domain (remainder filled in from reference TRBV11-2 and TRBJ2-1): EAGVAQSPRYKIIEKRQSVAFWCNPISGHATLYWYQQILGQGPKLLIQFQNNGVVDDSQLPKDRFSAERLKGVDSTLKIQPAKLEDSAVYLCASGLTGLPYNEQFFGPGTRLTVL.

This chain links TRBV29-1 with TRBJ1-2, with D possibly being TRBD1 (6 bases). Germline CDR1 reads SQVTM; CDR2 reads ANQGSEA. The CDR3 consists of 12 residues. The CDR3 nucleotides are TGCATCACCAGAGGGGACAATGGTGGCTACACCTTC. Translated: CITRGDNGGYTF. Based on the CDR3 plus reference TRBV29-1 and TRBJ1-2, the full variable domain is SAVISQKPSRDICQRGTSLTIQCQVDSQVTMMFWYRQQPGQSLTLIATANQGSEATYESGFVIDKFPISRPNLTFSTLTVSNMSPEDSSIYLCITRGDNGGYTFGSGTRLTVV.

The chain employs TRBV6-9 and TRBJ1-6; a weak D match, TRBD1 (5 bases). CDR3 size: 14 residues. Germline V gives CDR1 MNHGY, CDR2 SVAAGI. V dropped 0 bases and J dropped 13 bases, with 13 bases sitting between them. The CDR3 loop is CASSYSIPGTPLHF. CDR3 nucleotide sequence: TGTGCCAGCAGTTATTCCATACCCGGGACCCCCCTCCACTTT.

V gene TRBV5-1 combines with J gene TRBJ1-4; D is uncertain. V shed 0 bases and J shed 0 bases, with 12 bases lying between them. This CDR3 has 17 amino acids. Germline V gene sequence: CDR1 SGHRS, CDR2 YFSETQ. CDR3 region: CASSLGGSTATNEKLFF. CDR3 in DNA: TGCGCCAGCAGCTTGGGAGGGTCGACCGCAACTAATGAAAAACTGTTTTTT.

This clonotype occurred a few times. CDR3 bases: TGTGCCACCAGTGAGCCCCAGACAGTACCTGAGCAGTTCTTC. Protein sequence: CATSEPQTVPEQFF. The rearrangement uses TRBV24-1 and TRBJ2-1; D perhaps matches TRBD1 (5 bases). V lost 4 bases and J 9 bases, leaving 15 bases between the germline ends. Germline V gene data show CDR1 as KGHDR and CDR2 as SFDVKD. The CDR3 consists of 14 residues.

The rearrangement joins TRBV25-1 to TRBJ2-1; no clear D. V dropped 1 base and J dropped 4 bases, with 8 bases sitting between them. Germline V gene lookup returns CDR1 MGHDK and CDR2 SYGVNS. This CDR3 has 14 amino acids. The DNA of the CDR3 is TGTGCCAGCAGTGAATCTGGCAGATACAATGAGCAGTTCTTC. As protein: CASSESGRYNEQFF.

This clonotype was counted only a few times. The chain employs TRBV18 and TRBJ2-5; D gene uncertain. Germline V gene lookup returns CDR1 KGHSH and CDR2 LQKENI. Trimming took off 0 bases at V and 5 bases at J, with 19 bases between the two ends. This CDR3 is built from 17 residues. In nucleotides, the CDR3 is TGTGCCAGCTCACCACCTAGTTATGAAACCTCGTTTGAGACCCAGTACTTC. Translating it yields CASSPPSYETSFETQYF. The whole variable domain, filled in from reference TRBV18 and TRBJ2-5, reads NAGVMQNPRHLVRRRGQEARLRCSPMKGHSHVYWYRQLPEEGLKFMVYLQKENIIDESGMPKERFSAEFPKEGPSILRIQQVVRGDSAAYFCASSPPSYETSFETQYFGPGTRLLVL.

V and J are TRBV28 and TRBJ2-3; D call uncertain. From germline, CDR1 is MDHEN and CDR2 SYDVKM. The CDR3 runs to 14 residues. The germline V and J ends were trimmed by 7 bases and 0 bases, with 11 bases remaining between them. The chain's CDR3 is CASKRDPSTDTQYF. The CDR3 DNA reads as TGTGCCAGCAAAAGGGATCCTAGCACAGATACGCAGTATTTT.

This clonotype was counted only a few times. Given a much more abundant clone one base away, this may be a read error. The chain is built from TRBV30 and TRBJ1-1; 7 bases match TRBD1. With 5 bases clipped from V and 0 bases from J, the junction kept 3 bases outside the gene matches. The CDR3 consists of 13 residues. CDR1 is GTSNPN, CDR2 SVGIG, per germline (reference sequence). The CDR3 coding sequence is TGTGCCTGGGGCAGGGGGGTGAACACTGAAGCTTTCTTT. Translating it yields CAWGRGVNTEAFF.

The chain is built from TRBV12-3 or TRBV12-4 and TRBJ2-1, with D possibly being TRBD1 (5 bases). This CDR3 is 12 amino acids long. V was cut by 8 bases and J by 8 bases, with 13 bases left in between. This CDR3 reads CASGPRVDEQFF. The CDR3 DNA sequence: TGTGCCAGCGGTCCCAGGGTTGATGAGCAGTTCTTC.

The sample holds a few counts of this clonotype. The chain employs TRBV5-1 and TRBJ2-2, with 7 positions matching TRBD2. The CDR3 consists of 14 residues. CDR1 is SGHRS and CDR2 is YFSETQ in the germline V gene. The V segment lost 3 bases and the J segment 4 bases; nucleotides outside the gene matches: 3. The CDR3, as DNA: TGCGCCAGCAGCTGGGACTATCCCACCGGGGAGCTGTTTTTT. This translates into CASSWDYPTGELFF.

This clonotype was detected ten times or more. This chain joins TRBV6-1 and TRBJ1-1; 8 bases are a match to TRBD1. The CDR3 runs 19 residues. After removal of 7 bases from V and 0 bases from J, the junction contained 19 bases not matched to a gene. Germline V gene data show CDR1 as MNHNS and CDR2 as SASEGT. The CDR3: CASNQAGWGRGRMNTEAFF. Written as DNA, the CDR3 is TGTGCCAGCAATCAGGCAGGTTGGGGCAGGGGGCGGATGAACACTGAAGCTTTCTTT.

This chain connects TRBV9 to TRBJ2-2, with 7 bases matching TRBD1. The V gene end was trimmed by 0 bases and the J gene end by 5 bases; junction bases not matched to a gene: 4. The CDR3 has 15 residues. The V gene's germline CDR1 is SGDLS and CDR2 YYNGEE. The CDR3 region is CASSVETGRTGELFF. DNA of the CDR3: TGTGCCAGCAGCGTAGAGACAGGGAGAACCGGGGAGCTGTTTTTT.

The V and J genes are TRBV6-1 and TRBJ1-5; a possible D gene is TRBD1 (5 bases). CDR1 and CDR2 (germline): MNHNS, SASEGT. Trimming removed 5 bases at V and 2 bases at J, with 13 bases between. The CDR3 runs to 15 residues. CDR3 region: CASSPWAGGNQPQHF. The CDR3 nucleotides are TGTGCCAGCAGTCCCTGGGCGGGGGGCAATCAGCCCCAGCATTTT.

This clonotype was detected once. The chain carries TRBV10-3 and TRBJ1-6; D unclear. CDR3 size: 13 residues. V gave up 3 bases and J gave up 3 bases, with 3 bases separating them. Germline CDR1 is ENHRY and CDR2 is SYGVKD. The CDR3 sequence: CAISENYNSPLHF. The CDR3 DNA is TGTGCCATCAGTGAAAACTATAATTCACCCCTCCACTTT.

The chain links TRBV6-1 to TRBJ1-2; 9 positions match TRBD1. Germline assignment: CDR1 MNHNS and CDR2 SASEGT. The V gene end was trimmed by 6 bases and the J gene end by 2 bases; junction bases not matched to a gene: 10. CDR3 length: 16 residues. CDR3 protein: CASRPGQGHPNYGYTF. The DNA of the CDR3 is TGTGCCAGCAGGCCGGGACAGGGTCATCCGAACTATGGCTACACCTTC.

This clonotype was observed at least ten times. V usage is TRBV11-2 and J usage is TRBJ2-7; tentative D call: TRBD2 (6 bases). The V end was cut by 0 bases, the J end by 0 bases, with 15 bases between. The CDR3 spans 17 residues. Germline V lookup: CDR1 SGHAT, CDR2 FQNNGV. In DNA form, the CDR3 reads TGTGCCAGCAGCTTAGAGGGCCTAGCGAGGAGCTCCTACGAGCAGTACTTC. The encoded protein is CASSLEGLARSSYEQYF.

This clonotype was seen many times. The chain recombines TRBV20-1 with TRBJ1-1, with D unresolved. Trimming removed 5 bases at V and 1 base at J, with 20 bases between. The CDR3 runs to 16 residues. CDR1 DFQATT and CDR2 SNEGSKA come from the germline V gene (reference sequence). CDR3 region: CSALSGSGRPNTEAFF. The CDR3 DNA reads as TGCAGTGCTTTGTCGGGCTCGGGCAGACCGAACACTGAAGCTTTCTTT.

This clonotype came up many times. The rearrangement uses TRBV20-1 and TRBJ2-5; D not certain. V was pared by 1 base and J by 5 bases, with 11 bases between. Germline CDR1 is DFQATT and CDR2 is SNEGSKA (reference sequence). This CDR3 region has 13 residues. CDR3 protein: CSARGSSWETQYF. The CDR3 nucleotides are TGCAGTGCTAGAGGTAGCAGCTGGGAGACCCAGTACTTC.

This clonotype was found many times. The J gene is TRBJ1-2, the V gene TRBV5-1; D gene ambiguous. The CDR3 runs to 17 residues. The ends were cut back, 2 bases at V and 7 bases at J, with 24 bases in the middle. Germline CDR1 reads SGHRS; CDR2 reads YFSETQ. The CDR3 DNA sequence: TGCGCCAGCAGCTTCTTCGGTTTCGGAGGGCAGGATGGTGGCTACACCTTC. Translating gives CASSFFGFGGQDGGYTF.

This clonotype showed up just a few times. The chain carries TRBV7-8 and TRBJ1-4; D gene unclear. V was pared by 1 base and J by 8 bases, with 14 bases between. Germline lookup yields CDR1 SGHVS and CDR2 FQNEAQ. The CDR3 is 15 residues long. This CDR3 is CASSLGVGIGEKLFF. The CDR3 DNA is TGTGCCAGCAGCTTAGGAGTAGGCATTGGGGAAAAACTGTTTTTT.

The sample holds a few counts of this clonotype. The rearrangement links TRBV20-1 to TRBJ1-2; 7 bases line up with TRBD1. The CDR3 spans 12 residues. Unmatched junction bases numbered 8, after V lost 4 bases and J lost 9 bases. Per the germline V gene, CDR1 is DFQATT and CDR2 is SNEGSKA (reference sequence). The CDR3 loop reads CSAKTGPDRYTF. The CDR3, as DNA: TGCAGTGCTAAGACAGGGCCGGATCGCTACACCTTC.